These 7 T cell receptor beta chains originate from one sample sequenced in a study of blood T cell repertoires in COVID-19. Assay used: immunoSEQ multiplex PCR; TCRdb lists only in-frame clones, some missing. This table holds 45,000 to 60,000 clones, about 86% found once. Source material: peripheral blood. The receptors were sampled from a man aged 65-85 years with active COVID-19.

This clone was found a few times. The chain joins TRBV24-1 to TRBJ1-2, with 10 bases fitting TRBD1. The ends lost 2 bases at V and 7 bases at J; junction bases unmatched: 9. The CDR3 consists of 16 residues. From germline, CDR1 is KGHDR and CDR2 SFDVKD. DNA for the CDR3: TGTGCCACCAGTGATTCGACAGGGGGCGCAGTGTTTGGCTACACCTTC. Translated: CATSDSTGGAVFGYTF.

About this clone: Other DNA sequences within the sample encode an identical CDR3. This rearrangement joins TRBV5-1 to TRBJ1-1; D is perhaps TRBD1 (5 bases). Trimming took 3 bases from V and 5 from J, leaving 11 bases between them. Germline V lookup: CDR1 SGHRS, CDR2 YFSETQ. CDR3 length equals 13 residues. Here the CDR3 DNA reads TGCGCCAGCAGCTACCTGGGGGGGACTGAAGCTTTCTTT. Translation: CASSYLGGTEAFF.

The chain combines TRBV30 with TRBJ2-5; 8 positions match TRBD2. The CDR3 length is 15 residues. After removal of 0 bases from V and 2 bases from J, the junction contained 5 bases not matched to a gene. Germline loops: CDR1 GTSNPN, CDR2 SVGIG (reference sequence). The chain's CDR3 is CAWSVWRGVQETQYF. CDR3 sequence (DNA): TGTGCCTGGAGTGTGTGGCGGGGGGTGCAAGAGACCCAGTACTTC.

The J gene is TRBJ2-2, the V gene TRBV19; 7 nucleotides agree with TRBD1. Germline CDR1 LNHDA, CDR2 SQIVND (reference sequence). The trim removed 4 bases at V and 6 bases at J, leaving 11 bases unmatched. This CDR3 comprises 16 residues. CDR3 nucleotide sequence: TGTGCCAGTAGTAGACAGGGTTTCGTCGTCTCCGGGGAGCTGTTTTTT. Translating it yields CASSRQGFVVSGELFF. The variable domain in full, completed from reference TRBV19 and TRBJ2-2, reads DGGITQSPKYLFRKEGQNVTLSCEQNLNHDAMYWYRQDPGQGLRLIYYSQIVNDFQKGDIAEGYSVSREKKESFPLTVTSAQKNPTAFYLCASSRQGFVVSGELFFGEGSRLTVL.

The genes are TRBV19 and TRBJ2-6, with 8 positions matching TRBD1. V trimming: 5 bases; J trimming: 2 bases; junction bases outside the gene matches: 8. The germline gives CDR1 LNHDA, CDR2 SQIVND (reference sequence). The CDR3 covers 17 residues. The CDR3 is CASSSWTGTAGANVLTF. The CDR3 nucleotides are TGTGCCAGTAGTTCGTGGACAGGGACGGCTGGGGCCAACGTCCTGACTTTC.

This clone came up once. The chain recombines TRBV7-6 with TRBJ2-5; 14 nucleotides align to TRBD2. Germline CDR1 is SGHVS and CDR2 is FNYEAQ. With 1 base clipped from V and 5 bases from J, the junction kept 3 bases outside the gene matches. The CDR3 sequence is 16 residues long. Here the CDR3 reads CASSLGLAGGQETQYF. DNA of the CDR3: TGTGCCAGCAGCTTAGGACTAGCGGGGGGGCAGGAGACCCAGTACTTC.

This chain joins TRBV3-1 (or the pseudogene TRBV3-2) and TRBJ1-5; 11 positions agree with TRBD1. CDR3 length equals 18 residues. CDR1 LGHDT and CDR2 YNNKEL come from the germline V gene (reference sequence). V shed 1 base and J 1 base; nucleotides not matched to a gene: 6. The CDR3 protein is CASSQGRTGGASNQPQHF. As DNA, the CDR3 is TGTGCCAGCAGCCAAGGGAGGACAGGGGGCGCAAGCAATCAGCCCCAGCATTTT.